Each of the 11 T cell receptor beta chains below was sequenced from the same sample in a study of blood T cell repertoires in COVID-19 (dated by TCRdb to 2020 to 2021). The library was prepared using the immunoSEQ multiplex PCR assay. TCRdb stores this immuneACCESS table with in-frame sequences only. Part of the clones is absent; in the studies checked, under half of the shortfall reflects unresolved V genes, and no reason is known for the rest. This sample holds around 260,000 clones; under 90% were observed only once. Roughly 4% of the sample rests with the top ten. The sample taken for sequencing was PBMCs or T cells enriched from blood (not recorded which). The receptors stem from a man aged 25 to 40 with acute COVID-19.

This chain joins TRBV11-3 and TRBJ1-1; D gene ambiguous. Looked up from germline, CDR1 is SGHNT and CDR2 is YENEEA. This CDR3 has 13 residues. V was cut by 6 bases and J by 1 base, with 9 bases left in between. The CDR3 DNA is TGTGCCAGCAGTCCCGGGAGGAACACTGAAGCTTTCTTT. It specifies CASSPGRNTEAFF. The entire variable domain, with the rest obtained from reference TRBV11-3 and TRBJ1-1, is as follows: EAGVVQSPRYKIIEKKQPVAFWCNPISGHNTLYWYLQNLGQGPELLIRYENEEAVDDSQLPKDRFSAERLKGVDSTLKIQPAELGDSAVYLCASSPGRNTEAFFGQGTRLTVV.

V and J are TRBV5-1 and TRBJ2-5; 7 bases line up with TRBD1. CDR3 size: 16 residues. The germline gives CDR1 SGHRS, CDR2 YFSETQ. V shed 3 bases and J 2 bases; nucleotides not matched to a gene: 10. This CDR3 is CASSSRSDRRQETQYF. CDR3 DNA sequence: TGCGCCAGCAGCTCCCGTTCGGACAGGAGACAAGAGACCCAGTACTTC.

This sequence joins TRBV6-5 and TRBJ2-7; 7 nucleotides align to TRBD2. The germline V gene encodes CDR1 MNHEY and CDR2 SVGAGI. CDR3 length: 15 residues. V trimming: 5 bases; J trimming: 3 bases; junction bases outside the gene matches: 10. The CDR3, as DNA: TGTGCCAGCAGTACCCCTAGCGGACGGGGCTACGAGCAGTACGTC. Its translation: CASSTPSGRGYEQYV.

The V and J genes are TRBV28 and TRBJ1-2, with TRBD1 matching over 9 bases. V dropped 5 bases and J dropped 4; count of bases not matched to a gene: 14. This CDR3 is 17 amino acids long. From germline, CDR1 is MDHEN and CDR2 SYDVKM. The CDR3 coding sequence is TGTGCCAGCAGTCCCGGGCTAACAGGGGGCAGGGGCTATGGCTACACCTTC. This sequence encodes CASSPGLTGGRGYGYTF.

The chain carries TRBV3-1 (or the pseudogene TRBV3-2) and TRBJ1-2; 9 nucleotides agree with TRBD1. The germline gives CDR1 LGHDT, CDR2 YNNKEL (reference sequence). The V segment lost 11 bases and the J segment 4 bases; nucleotides outside the gene matches: 17. This CDR3 spans 16 amino acids. CDR3 nucleotide sequence: TGTGCCGCCAGCAAGGACAGGGGAATAGGGGGCTATGGCTACACCTTC. Its protein is CAASKDRGIGGYGYTF.

The chain carries TRBV7-2 and TRBJ1-5, with TRBD1 matching over 9 bases. This CDR3 is 14 amino acids long. Germline lookup yields CDR1 SGHTA and CDR2 FQGNSA. J gave up 9 bases and V 5 bases, and 8 bases lay outside the gene matches. CDR3 sequence: CASSPRDRVRPQHF. DNA of the CDR3: TGTGCCAGCAGCCCCCGGGACAGGGTAAGGCCCCAGCATTTT.

This chain's CDR3 is CASSHVSGRSDEQFF. CDR3 bases: TGTGCCAGCAGTCACGTTAGCGGGAGGTCCGATGAGCAGTTCTTC. The chain uses TRBV3-1 (or the pseudogene TRBV3-2) and TRBJ2-1, with TRBD2 identical over 10 bases. V was clipped by 6 bases and J by 8 bases; unmatched bases: 10. In germline, CDR1 is LGHDT, CDR2 YNNKEL (reference sequence). The CDR3 has 15 amino acids.

The CDR3 nucleotides are TGTGCCAGTAGTATTTGGTCTAGCGGGGGAACAGATACGCAGTATTTT. Protein product: CASSIWSSGGTDTQYF. This chain joins TRBV19 and TRBJ2-3, with TRBD2 matching 10 bases. The germline gives CDR1 LNHDA, CDR2 SQIVND (reference sequence). This CDR3 comprises 16 residues. V gave up 3 bases and J gave up 3 bases; unmatched junction bases: 6.

The gene calls are TRBV3-1 (or the pseudogene TRBV3-2) and TRBJ1-1; tentatively, D is TRBD1 (5 bases). CDR1 is LGHDT, CDR2 YNNKEL, per germline (reference sequence). The CDR3 is 11 amino acids. V lost 6 bases, J lost 3 bases, and 5 bases lay in between. Here the CDR3 reads CASRQDTEAFF. CDR3 bases: TGTGCCAGCAGACAGGACACTGAAGCTTTCTTT.

The CDR3 bases are TGTGCCACCAGTGCACTTTACACAGATACGCAGTATTTT. Protein product: CATSALYTDTQYF. The rearrangement uses TRBV24-1 and TRBJ2-3; D is unclear. In germline, CDR1 is KGHDR, CDR2 SFDVKD. The CDR3 contains 13 residues. The V and J ends lost 5 bases and 2 bases respectively, with 7 bases between them.

The rearrangement links TRBV5-4 to TRBJ2-5; TRBD1 might be the D (6 bases). Looked up from germline, CDR1 is SGHNT and CDR2 is YYREEE (reference sequence). The CDR3 is 13 amino acids. Trimming cost V 4 bases and J 5 bases, with 12 bases left between them. In DNA form, the CDR3 reads TGTGCCAGCAGCCCCACCCAGGGGGAGACCCAGTACTTC. This codes for CASSPTQGETQYF.